Shown below are 30 T cell receptor beta chains from a single sample sequenced in a study of blood T cell repertoires in COVID-19. The method was immunoSEQ multiplex PCR; TCRdb's version includes in-frame clones alone and lacks a portion of them. The data contain roughly 80,000 clones, 88% of them singletons. The specimen sequenced was peripheral blood. Source of these receptors: a man aged 50-59 years with active COVID-19.

J is TRBJ1-2 and V is TRBV4-1; TRBD1 matches 7 bases. Germline V lookup: CDR1 MGHRA, CDR2 YSYEKL. The CDR3 runs to 18 residues. J was trimmed by 2 bases and V by 4 bases; bases with no gene match: 16. The CDR3 DNA reads TGCGCCAGCAGCCCTCGGACCGGGCCTCAGGGGGGCAACTATGGCTACACCTTC. Translated, it gives CASSPRTGPQGGNYGYTF.

V is TRBV28 and J is TRBJ2-7, with a weak D call TRBD2 (5 bases). The CDR3 spans 13 residues. V was shortened by 7 bases and J by 2 bases, with 12 bases between the two germline ends. Per germline, CDR1 MDHEN and CDR2 SYDVKM. CDR3 protein: CASTGEETYEQYF. In nucleotides, the CDR3 is TGTGCCAGCACCGGGGAAGAAACCTACGAGCAGTACTTC.

In nucleotides, the CDR3 is TGCGCCAGCAGTCAGAGGTTAGGAGCTTTCTTT. This codes for CASSQRLGAFF. The chain recombines TRBV23-1 with TRBJ1-1; D not certain. TRBV23-1 is identified as an open reading frame with a role that is uncertain. Trimming pared 3 bases from V and 10 bases from J, leaving 9 bases between. The CDR3 length is 11 residues.

V and J are TRBV24-1 and TRBJ1-1; D ambiguous. Germline CDR1 and CDR2: KGHDR and SFDVKD. The V gene lost 3 bases and the J gene lost 11 bases, with 21 bases spanning the gap. CDR3 length equals 15 residues. The CDR3 DNA sequence: TGTGCCACCAGTGATGCCGCCGGGAGCTCGGTGGGGGCTTTCTTT. Translating it yields CATSDAAGSSVGAFF.

V usage is TRBV18 and J usage is TRBJ1-2, with unresolved D. Germline values: CDR1 KGHSH, CDR2 LQKENI. The CDR3 is 13 residues long. V was clipped by 4 bases and J by 8 bases, with 14 bases between them. CDR3 sequence (DNA): TGTGCCAGCTCACTGGGCCGGGAGTACGGCTACACCTTC. This gives the protein CASSLGREYGYTF.

This rearrangement joins TRBV30 to TRBJ2-7; 8 nucleotides match TRBD2. CDR3 length: 16 residues. J gave up 0 bases and V 3 bases, and 10 bases lay outside the gene matches. Germline V CDR1 and CDR2: GTSNPN, SVGIG (reference sequence). The CDR3 nucleotides read TGTGCCTGGAGGGGTACTAGCGGCTCACTCTCCTACGAGCAGTACTTC. Residues: CAWRGTSGSLSYEQYF.

The chain combines TRBV6-1 with TRBJ1-6; tentatively, D is TRBD1 (5 bases). The length of the CDR3 is 18 residues. The V and J ends lost 2 bases and 0 bases respectively, with 14 bases between them. CDR1 and CDR2 (germline): MNHNS, SASEGT. The CDR3: CASSERGDRSSYNSPLHF. CDR3 coding DNA: TGTGCCAGCAGTGAACGGGGGGACCGGAGCTCCTATAATTCACCCCTCCACTTT.

The CDR3 reads CASSVDQGFQGYTF. The CDR3 coding sequence is TGTGCCAGCAGCGTAGACCAGGGATTTCAGGGCTACACCTTC. V usage is TRBV9 and J usage is TRBJ1-2; D perhaps matches TRBD1 (5 bases). The germline gives CDR1 SGDLS, CDR2 YYNGEE. The CDR3 is 14 residues long. V lost 0 bases and J lost 8, with 14 bases in between. Using reference TRBV9 and TRBJ1-2 for the parts outside the CDR3, the full variable domain is DSGVTQTPKHLITATGQRVTLRCSPRSGDLSVYWYQQSLDQGLQFLIQYYNGEERAKGNILERFSAQQFPDLHSELNLSSLELGDSALYFCASSVDQGFQGYTFGSGTRLTVV.

The chain employs TRBV5-1 and TRBJ1-4; D gene uncertain. The CDR3 has 13 amino acids. Germline CDR1 and CDR2: SGHRS and YFSETQ. Trimming removed 5 bases at V and 5 bases at J, with 10 bases between. CDR3 in amino acids: CASRSGGNEKLFF. In nucleotides, the CDR3 is TGCGCCAGCAGGTCAGGAGGAAATGAAAAACTGTTTTTT.

This chain connects TRBV7-2 to TRBJ2-5, with D uncertain. Germline lookup yields CDR1 SGHTA and CDR2 FQGNSA. V lost 2 bases and J lost 3, with 16 bases in between. The CDR3 length is 16 residues. The CDR3, as DNA: TGTGCCAGCAGCTTAAACCCCAGAGGTCGGGAAGAGACCCAGTACTTC. Its translation is CASSLNPRGREETQYF.

The V gene is TRBV7-2, the J gene TRBJ2-3, with 11 bases matching TRBD2. CDR3 length: 18 residues. Germline values: CDR1 SGHTA, CDR2 FQGNSA. After removal of 2 bases from V and 0 bases from J, the junction contained 7 bases not matched to a gene. The CDR3 DNA is TGTGCCAGCAGCTTAAGCCTAGCGGGGGGCCGGAGCACAGATACGCAGTATTTT. Its protein is CASSLSLAGGRSTDTQYF.

The chain is built from TRBV7-2 and TRBJ1-1; TRBD1 agrees at 8 bases. With 3 bases clipped from V and 5 bases from J, the junction kept 5 bases outside the gene matches. Germline lookup yields CDR1 SGHTA and CDR2 FQGNSA. This CDR3 has 14 residues. In DNA, the CDR3 is TGTGCCAGCAGCTTGGCCCAGGGGGCGACTGAAGCTTTCTTT. It codes for CASSLAQGATEAFF. Full variable domain (rest looked up from reference TRBV7-2 and TRBJ1-1): GAGVSQSPSNKVTEKGKDVELRCDPISGHTALYWYRQSLGQGLEFLIYFQGNSAPDKSGLPSDRFSAERTGGSVSTLTIQRTQQEDSAVYLCASSLAQGATEAFFGQGTRLTVV.

The chain combines TRBV4-1 with TRBJ2-3, with a possible D match to TRBD2 (5 bases). Trimming removed 0 bases at V and 0 bases at J, with 16 bases between. CDR1 is MGHRA and CDR2 is YSYEKL in the germline V gene. The CDR3 consists of 18 residues. CDR3 nucleotide sequence: TGCGCCAGCAGCCAAGAAGGCGAGGGAGTGGGGAGCACAGATACGCAGTATTTT. Amino acids: CASSQEGEGVGSTDTQYF.

The chain joins TRBV13 to TRBJ2-1, with 8 bases aligning to TRBD2. Trimming at V came to 4 bases and at J to 10 bases, leaving 9 bases not matched to a gene. Germline V CDR1 and CDR2: PRHDT, FYEKMQ (reference sequence). The CDR3 runs to 14 residues. As DNA, the CDR3 is TGTGCCAGCAGCTCCGGACTAGCTTCTCGGGAGCAGTTCTTC. Encoded protein: CASSSGLASREQFF.

This clone has a single count. This rearrangement joins TRBV2 to TRBJ1-1; 8 nucleotides match TRBD1. Germline CDR1 SNHLY, CDR2 FYNNEI. J gave up 5 bases and V 6 bases, and 11 bases lay outside the gene matches. This CDR3 has 15 residues. The CDR3: CASSGQGLVGTEAFF. In DNA, the CDR3 is TGTGCCAGCAGCGGACAGGGATTGGTAGGGACTGAAGCTTTCTTT.

The chain couples TRBV6-6 to TRBJ1-3, with TRBD1 matching over 9 bases. The CDR3 sequence is 17 residues long. V gave up 5 bases and J gave up 0 bases; unmatched junction bases: 8. In germline, CDR1 is MNHNY, CDR2 SVGAGI (reference sequence). CDR3 region: CASSRSGTGPSGNTIYF. The DNA for the CDR3 is TGTGCCAGCAGTCGTTCCGGGACAGGGCCCTCTGGAAACACCATATATTTT.

The V and J genes are TRBV18 and TRBJ2-5, with D tentatively TRBD2 (8 bases). The CDR3 loop spans 15 amino acids. Germline V gives CDR1 KGHSH, CDR2 LQKENI. Trimming left V 0 bases short and J 5 bases short, with 13 bases between. This chain's CDR3 is CASSPPTGTRETQYF. As DNA, the CDR3 is TGTGCCAGCTCACCACCGACAGGGACTAGGGAGACCCAGTACTTC.

The chain couples TRBV9 to TRBJ2-3; 12 positions match TRBD2. After removal of 0 bases from V and 5 bases from J, the junction contained 10 bases not matched to a gene. From germline, CDR1 is SGDLS and CDR2 YYNGEE. The CDR3 runs to 18 residues. DNA of the CDR3: TGTGCCAGCAGCGTAGCCCCCACGCTAGCGGGAGGGGTAGATACGCAGTATTTT. This gives the protein CASSVAPTLAGGVDTQYF. Full variable domain (outside the CDR3, taken from reference TRBV9 and TRBJ2-3): DSGVTQTPKHLITATGQRVTLRCSPRSGDLSVYWYQQSLDQGLQFLIQYYNGEERAKGNILERFSAQQFPDLHSELNLSSLELGDSALYFCASSVAPTLAGGVDTQYFGPGTRLTVL.

The rearrangement joins TRBV4-2 to TRBJ1-2; 8 positions agree with TRBD1. Germline V gene data show CDR1 as LGHNA and CDR2 as YNFKEQ. This CDR3 is built from 15 residues. Trimming at V came to 2 bases and at J to 3 bases, leaving 5 bases not matched to a gene. The DNA of the CDR3 is TGTGCCAGCAGCCAACCACAGGGGGGTGACTATGGCTACACCTTC. Its translation is CASSQPQGGDYGYTF.

The chain couples TRBV5-4 to TRBJ2-1, with no clear D. The germline V gene has CDR1 SGHNT and CDR2 YYREEE (reference sequence). This CDR3 is built from 15 residues. The ends were cut back, 0 bases at V and 5 bases at J, with 12 bases in the middle. CDR3 nucleotide sequence: TGTGCCAGCAGCTTGGATAGGAGATCCGACAATGAGCAGTTCTTC. Protein: CASSLDRRSDNEQFF. Full variable domain (remainder filled in from reference TRBV5-4 and TRBJ2-1): ETGVTQSPTHLIKTRGQQVTLRCSSQSGHNTVSWYQQALGQGPQFIFQYYREEENGRGNFPPRFSGLQFPNYSSELNVNALELDDSALYLCASSLDRRSDNEQFFGPGTRLTVL.

The genes are TRBV19 and TRBJ1-1, with D tentatively TRBD1 (6 bases). This CDR3 has 14 amino acids. Trimming pared 9 bases from V and 6 bases from J, leaving 20 bases between. Germline V gene lookup returns CDR1 LNHDA and CDR2 SQIVND (reference sequence). For the CDR3, the DNA is TGTGCCAGCAGACCGGGACAAAGGCACTCTGAAGCTTTCTTT. This sequence encodes CASRPGQRHSEAFF.

DNA for the CDR3: TGTGCCACCAGTGATACCCGGGACAGTCCGTACGAGCAGTACTTC. It yields the protein CATSDTRDSPYEQYF. V gene TRBV24-1 combines with J gene TRBJ2-7, with TRBD1 matching over 7 bases. The ends lost 3 bases at V and 4 bases at J; junction bases unmatched: 8. This CDR3 has 15 residues. Germline values: CDR1 KGHDR, CDR2 SFDVKD.

J is TRBJ1-2 and V is TRBV19; possibly TRBD1 for D (6 bases). V lost 3 bases and J 8 bases, leaving 16 bases between the germline ends. The CDR3 extends over 14 amino acids. CDR1 and CDR2 from the germline V gene are LNHDA and SQIVND (reference sequence). Here the CDR3 DNA reads TGTGCCAGTAGTATTACCCGAGACAGGCTGGGCTACACCTTC. Translated, it gives CASSITRDRLGYTF.

This sequence joins TRBV30 and TRBJ1-4; 9 positions agree with TRBD1. This CDR3 spans 17 amino acids. J was trimmed by 7 bases and V by 2 bases; bases with no gene match: 14. Germline loops: CDR1 GTSNPN, CDR2 SVGIG (reference sequence). In DNA, the CDR3 is TGTGCCTGGAGTACACCTTACAGGGGGCGCGGGGGTGAAAAACTGTTTTTT. It encodes CAWSTPYRGRGGEKLFF.

This sequence joins TRBV5-5 and TRBJ2-7; TRBD2 aligns across 10 bases. V dropped 0 bases and J dropped 0; count of bases not matched to a gene: 6. The germline gives CDR1 SGHKS, CDR2 YYEKEE (reference sequence). The CDR3 has 17 residues. The CDR3 nucleotides are TGTGCCAGCAGCTTGGAGGGACTAGCGTTCAGCTCCTACGAGCAGTACTTC. Residues: CASSLEGLAFSSYEQYF.

The chain combines TRBV5-8 with TRBJ2-6; D may be TRBD2 (5 bases). The CDR3 runs to 16 residues. The V gene lost 0 bases and the J gene lost 1 base, with 8 bases spanning the gap. The germline CDR1 and CDR2 sequences are SGHTS and YDEGEE. CDR3 sequence reads: CASSLESGSGANVLTF. The CDR3 DNA sequence: TGTGCCAGCAGCTTGGAATCGGGGTCTGGGGCCAACGTCCTGACTTTC.

In DNA form, the CDR3 reads TGTGCCAGCAGTTACACCGGGACAGGGGACATTCAGTACTTC. As protein: CASSYTGTGDIQYF. The chain couples TRBV6-2 or TRBV6-3 to TRBJ2-4; TRBD1 agrees at 10 bases. CDR1 and CDR2 (germline): MNHEY, SVGEGT. Losses at the gene ends were 2 bases for V and 8 bases for J; bases not matched to a gene: 3. The CDR3 covers 14 residues.

V gene TRBV7-3 combines with J gene TRBJ2-2, with TRBD2 matching 13 bases. This CDR3 region has 18 residues. The J segment lost 6 bases and the V segment lost 7 bases, leaving 14 bases of the junction unmatched. Germline assignment: CDR1 SGHTA and CDR2 FQGTGA. The CDR3 is CASTPGGLAGVRPGELFF. The CDR3 DNA reads as TGTGCCAGCACTCCTGGTGGACTAGCGGGAGTTAGGCCCGGGGAGCTGTTTTTT. The variable domain in full, completed from reference TRBV7-3 and TRBJ2-2, reads GAGVSQTPSNKVTEKGKYVELRCDPISGHTALYWYRQSLGQGPEFLIYFQGTGAADDSGLPNDRFFAVRPEGSVSTLKIQRTERGDSAVYLCASTPGGLAGVRPGELFFGEGSRLTVL.

J is TRBJ1-5 and V is TRBV3-1 (or the pseudogene TRBV3-2); D is unclear. This CDR3 spans 13 amino acids. The V gene lost 0 bases and the J gene lost 6 bases, with 6 bases spanning the gap. Germline CDR1 is LGHDT and CDR2 is YNNKEL (reference sequence). CDR3 in DNA: TGTGCCAGCAGCCAAGACCGGGTTCAGCCCCAGCATTTT. Amino acids: CASSQDRVQPQHF.

The chain carries TRBV28 and TRBJ1-2; 7 nucleotides match TRBD1. The CDR3 covers 12 residues. Germline V gene data show CDR1 as MDHEN and CDR2 as SYDVKM. J gave up 8 bases and V 6 bases, and 6 bases lay outside the gene matches. The CDR3 DNA sequence: TGTGCCAGCAGCAAGACAGGGAACGGCTACACCTTC. This codes for CASSKTGNGYTF.